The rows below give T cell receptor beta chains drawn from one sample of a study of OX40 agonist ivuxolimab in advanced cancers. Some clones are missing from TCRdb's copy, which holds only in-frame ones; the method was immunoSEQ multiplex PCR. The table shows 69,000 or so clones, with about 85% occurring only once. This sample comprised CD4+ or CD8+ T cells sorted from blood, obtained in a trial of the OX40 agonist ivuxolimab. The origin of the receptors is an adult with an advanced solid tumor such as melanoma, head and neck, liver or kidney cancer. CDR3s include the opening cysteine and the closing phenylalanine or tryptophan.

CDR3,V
CASSYSGRQGNSPLHF,TRBV6-5
CASTAAPSYEQYF,TRBV2
CASSLGIGLNTDTQYF,TRBV5-1
CAISTGLYEQYF,TRBV10-3
CAWSVWGKGTYEQYF,TRBV30
CASSPGPQGMETQYF,TRBV5-1
CASSVQEGTEAFF,TRBV7-9
CASSPGGAGVNTDTQYF,TRBV11-2
CATTWSTDTQYF,TRBV7-2
CASALGQNNSPLHF,TRBV2
CASSQISGRGTEAFF,TRBV4-3
CASSLPGLAKNIQYF,TRBV19
CAWSRQGTEAFF,TRBV30
CSVEDDRRGYTF,TRBV29-1
CASSPSAGSYNEQFF,TRBV4-1
CASSQDGYLTGELFF,TRBV4-3
CASSPRAGGRYNEQFF,TRBV18
CASSLGQGVYYGYTF,TRBV28
CASSLGLAADNEQFF,TRBV7-3
CASSLSWGNNQPQHF,TRBV28
CASSLESGRYNEQFF,TRBV5-1
CASSKEPGQGLYEQYF,TRBV21-1
CATSRDRVEGNTIYF,TRBV7-8
CASSQSDSLTGNTIYF,TRBV4-1
CASLQGDSYYGYTF,TRBV2
CASSLNTGYTF,TRBV7-9
CAWSVGPGIEKLFF,TRBV30
CAWSSGDNQPQHF,TRBV30